This section outlines one T cell receptor beta chain sequence together with its context. This CDR3 comprises 14 residues. The germline CDR1 and CDR2 sequences are SEHNR and FQNEAQ (reference sequence). The germline V and J ends were trimmed by 2 bases and 4 bases, with 11 bases remaining between them. The second PCR ran about 6 to 12 cycles with a sample-barcoded 5' primer and J-beta primers. TCRdb passed the 5' RACE reads through MiXCR, listing each CDR3 protein once. The sample holds 650,000 to 800,000 distinct CDR3 sequences, more than 40% seen once. These data belong to a study of blood T cells in healthy people across ages.

The specimen was blood. The rearrangement joins TRBV7-9 to TRBJ1-2; D ambiguous. This receptor was obtained from a man aged 60 to 75 in good health. The DNA of the CDR3 is TGTGCCAGCAGCTTAATGGCAGGTTCCTATGGCTACACCTTC. Translation gives CASSLMAGSYGYTF.